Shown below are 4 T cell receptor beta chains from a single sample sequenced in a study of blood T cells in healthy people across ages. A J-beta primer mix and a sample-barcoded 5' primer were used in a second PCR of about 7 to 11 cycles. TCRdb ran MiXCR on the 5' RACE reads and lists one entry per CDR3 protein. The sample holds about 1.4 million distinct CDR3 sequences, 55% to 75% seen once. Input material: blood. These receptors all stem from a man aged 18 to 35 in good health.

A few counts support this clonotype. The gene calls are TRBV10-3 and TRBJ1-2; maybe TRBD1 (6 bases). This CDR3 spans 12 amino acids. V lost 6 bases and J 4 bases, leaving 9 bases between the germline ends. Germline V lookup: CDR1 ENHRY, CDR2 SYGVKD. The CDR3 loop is CAIRTDSYGYTF. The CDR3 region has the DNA TGTGCCATCAGGACGGACAGCTATGGCTACACCTTC.

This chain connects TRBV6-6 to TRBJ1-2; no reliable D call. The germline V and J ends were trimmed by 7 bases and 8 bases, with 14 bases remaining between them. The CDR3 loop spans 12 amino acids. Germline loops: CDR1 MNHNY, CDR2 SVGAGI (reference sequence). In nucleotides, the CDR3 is TGTGCCAGCACCCACACGGCGTACGGCTACACCTTC. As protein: CASTHTAYGYTF.

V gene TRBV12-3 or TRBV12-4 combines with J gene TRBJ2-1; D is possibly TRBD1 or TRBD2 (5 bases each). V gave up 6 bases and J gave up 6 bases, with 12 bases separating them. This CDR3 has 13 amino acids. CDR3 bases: TGTGCCAGCAGACCCGGGGCCTCCAATGAGCAGTTCTTC. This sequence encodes CASRPGASNEQFF.

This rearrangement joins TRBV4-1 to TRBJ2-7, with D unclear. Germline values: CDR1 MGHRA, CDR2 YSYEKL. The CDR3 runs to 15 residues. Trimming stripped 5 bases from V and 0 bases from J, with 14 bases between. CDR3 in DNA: TGCGCCAGCAGCGGGTGGGCGGAGAGCTCCTACGAGCAGTACTTC. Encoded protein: CASSGWAESSYEQYF.